The entry below gives a single T cell receptor beta chain sequence along with its context. This clone has a single count. Its antigen specificity is not known. No base quality values were provided; no much bigger clone lies one nucleotide off. V drops 7 bases and J drops 5 bases, leaving 21 bases in between. Its CDR3 holds 17 amino acids, cysteine through phenylalanine. Only the CDR3 region is kept as DNA, spanning 51 bases read in frame from base 1. Reading the germline V gene gives CDR1 MDHEN and CDR2 SYDVKM. The sample is drawn from a study of blood T cell repertoires in COVID-19 (dated by TCRdb to 2020 to 2022). Concerning the study at large: Samples from collaborators originated in the United States, Italy and Spain and spanned both the acute and convalescent phases of COVID-19. The material from the prospective study consisted of cDNA or gDNA derived from T cells, B-cell-depleted T cells, or PBMCs. Subjects who had been exposed to COVID-19, were actively infected with it, or had recovered from it provided the deeply sampled blood TCRbeta repertoires that made up the dataset. The repertoires were released in a freely available public database meant as a resource for research on the immune response to SARS-CoV-2. The samples were drawn from two sources: the first 160 participants of the ongoing ImmuneRACE study, and over 950 subjects contributed by 6 global collaborators. A de-identified subject ID, COVID-19 status, age in years and sex were almost always included in the sample metadata. HLA class I and class II types, where available, came from metadata supplied by the sample provider rather than from assay-based typing. The paper as a whole reports these results and caveats: The amount of clinical and demographic metadata varied by source and participant and was provided uncurated.

Whole blood was collected in K2EDTA tubes by collaborating institutions according to the institutions' own protocols. For TCRbeta analysis, collaborators shipped samples as frozen whole blood, isolated PBMCs, or DNA extracted from either of those sample types. The immunoSEQ Assay, a bias-controlled multiplex PCR, was used to amplify TCRbeta CDR3 regions from genomic DNA. Turning to the authors' computational methods: The number of nucleated cells in each sample was estimated by amplification of reference gene primers within the assay. To quantify the absolute abundance of each unique TCRbeta CDR3 rearrangement, sequence reads were collapsed and filtered. For each sample, productive Simpson clonality was calculated as the square root of Simpson's diversity index over productive rearrangements. TCRdb limited this immuneACCESS table to in-frame rearrangements with V and J called. A share of clones is missing; checked studies link under half to unresolved V genes, and the rest is unexplained. Clone size and V and J calls were adopted from that table, with D and trimming inferred from the DNA. Across this sample there are about 380,000 clones, with roughly 86% seen only once. The ten largest account for more than 0.95% of the sample.

The sequence joins TRBV28 to TRBJ1-6; a confident D gene designation cannot be given. The clonotype originates from a human donor with acute or convalescent COVID-19. The donor label of this sample is uncertain. The sequencing sample was made of peripheral blood. The CDR3 corresponds to CASIGSDEPRNNSPLHF. The DNA sequence reads TGTGCCAGCATCGGATCCGATGAGCCGAGGAATAATTCACCCCTCCACTTT. Where the CDR3 stops, the reference TRBV28 and TRBJ1-6 genes take over; the full variable domain is DVKVTQSSRYLVKRTGEKVFLECVQDMDHENMFWYRQDPGLGLRLIYFSYDVKMKEKGDIPEGYSVSREKKERFSLILESASTNQTSMYLCASIGSDEPRNNSPLHFGNGTRLTVT.